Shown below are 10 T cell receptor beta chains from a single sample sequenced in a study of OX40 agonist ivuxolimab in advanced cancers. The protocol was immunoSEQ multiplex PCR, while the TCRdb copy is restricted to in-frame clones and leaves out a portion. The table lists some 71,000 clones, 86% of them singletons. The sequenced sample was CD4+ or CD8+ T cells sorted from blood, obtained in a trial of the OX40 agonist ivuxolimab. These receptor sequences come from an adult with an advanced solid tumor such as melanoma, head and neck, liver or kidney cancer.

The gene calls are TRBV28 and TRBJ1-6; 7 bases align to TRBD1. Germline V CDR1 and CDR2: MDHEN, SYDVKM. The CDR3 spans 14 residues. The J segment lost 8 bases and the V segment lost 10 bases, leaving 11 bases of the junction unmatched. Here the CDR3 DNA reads TGTGCCATGGGACGGGGACAGAGATATTCACCCCTCCACTTT. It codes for CAMGRGQRYSPLHF. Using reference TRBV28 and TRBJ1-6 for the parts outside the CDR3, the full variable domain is DVKVTQSSRYLVKRTGEKVFLECVQDMDHENMFWYRQDPGLGLRLIYFSYDVKMKEKGDIPEGYSVSREKKERFSLILESASTNQTSMYLCAMGRGQRYSPLHFGNGTRLTVT.

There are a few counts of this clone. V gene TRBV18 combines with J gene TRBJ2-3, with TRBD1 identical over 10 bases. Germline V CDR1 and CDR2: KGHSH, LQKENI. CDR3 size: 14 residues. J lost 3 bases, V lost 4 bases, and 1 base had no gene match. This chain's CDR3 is CASSRDRGTDTQYF. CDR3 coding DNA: TGTGCCAGCTCACGGGACAGGGGAACAGATACGCAGTATTTT.

The CDR3 DNA follows: TGTGCCAGCAGCTTAGAAGGGTCAGGGGCCTACGAGCAGTACTTC. Amino acids: CASSLEGSGAYEQYF. The rearrangement uses TRBV7-2 and TRBJ2-7, with D perhaps matching TRBD1 (6 bases). V was pared by 1 base and J by 2 bases, with 12 bases between. CDR3 size: 15 residues. From germline, CDR1 is SGHTA and CDR2 FQGNSA.

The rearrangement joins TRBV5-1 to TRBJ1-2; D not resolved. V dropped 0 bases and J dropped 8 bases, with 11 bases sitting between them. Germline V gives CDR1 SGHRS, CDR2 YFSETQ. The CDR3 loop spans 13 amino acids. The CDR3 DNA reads TGCGCCAGCAGCTTGGAGCCCAAAGGGGGCTACACCTTC. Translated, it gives CASSLEPKGGYTF. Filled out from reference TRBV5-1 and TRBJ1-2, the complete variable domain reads KAGVTQTPRYLIKTRGQQVTLSCSPISGHRSVSWYQQTPGQGLQFLFEYFSETQRNKGNFPGRFSGRQFSNSRSEMNVSTLELGDSALYLCASSLEPKGGYTFGSGTRLTVV.

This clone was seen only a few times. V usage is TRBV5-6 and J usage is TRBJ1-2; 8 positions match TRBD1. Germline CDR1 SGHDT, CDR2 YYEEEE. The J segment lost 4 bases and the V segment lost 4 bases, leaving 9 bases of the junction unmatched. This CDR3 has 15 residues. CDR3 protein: CASSPDREDGYGYTF. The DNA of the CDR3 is TGTGCCAGCAGCCCGGACAGGGAGGACGGCTATGGCTACACCTTC.

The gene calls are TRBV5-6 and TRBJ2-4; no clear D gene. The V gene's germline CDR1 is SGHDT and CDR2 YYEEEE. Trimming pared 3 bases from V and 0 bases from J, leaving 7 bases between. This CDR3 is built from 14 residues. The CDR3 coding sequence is TGTGCCAGCAGCTCCAGCTTAGCCAAAAACATTCAGTACTTC. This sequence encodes CASSSSLAKNIQYF. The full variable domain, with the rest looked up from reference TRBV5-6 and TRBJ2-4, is DAGVTQSPTHLIKTRGQQVTLRCSPKSGHDTVSWYQQALGQGPQFIFQYYEEEERQRGNFPDRFSGHQFPNYSSELNVNALLLGDSALYLCASSSSLAKNIQYFGAGTRLSVL.

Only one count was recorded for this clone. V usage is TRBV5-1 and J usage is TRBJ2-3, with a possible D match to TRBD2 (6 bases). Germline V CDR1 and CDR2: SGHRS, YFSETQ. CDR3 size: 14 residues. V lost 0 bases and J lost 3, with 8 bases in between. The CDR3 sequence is CASSLGGETDTQYF. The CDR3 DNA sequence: TGCGCCAGCAGCTTGGGCGGGGAAACAGATACGCAGTATTTT.

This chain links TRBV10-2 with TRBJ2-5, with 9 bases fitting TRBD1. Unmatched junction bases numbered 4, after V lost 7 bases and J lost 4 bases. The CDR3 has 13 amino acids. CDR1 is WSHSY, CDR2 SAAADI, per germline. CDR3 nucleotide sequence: TGCGCCAGCACCCTACAGGGGGCAGAGACCCAGTACTTC. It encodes CASTLQGAETQYF.

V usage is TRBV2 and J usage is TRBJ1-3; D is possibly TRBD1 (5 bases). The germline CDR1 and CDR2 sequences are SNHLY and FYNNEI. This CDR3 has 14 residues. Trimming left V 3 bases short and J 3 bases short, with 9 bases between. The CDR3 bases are TGTGCCAGCAGTGAGGGCAGGGATGGAAACACCATATATTTT. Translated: CASSEGRDGNTIYF.

The CDR3 protein is CASSSTGNSGNTIYF. DNA of the CDR3: TGTGCCAGCAGCTCAACAGGGAATTCTGGAAACACCATATATTTT. V gene TRBV9 combines with J gene TRBJ1-3, with a possible D match to TRBD1 (6 bases). V gave up 4 bases and J gave up 1 base, with 12 bases separating them. The germline CDR1 and CDR2 sequences are SGDLS and YYNGEE. The CDR3 covers 15 residues.